Listed below are T cell receptor beta chains from one sample, sequenced in a study of blood T cell repertoires in COVID-19. The protocol was immunoSEQ multiplex PCR, while the TCRdb copy is restricted to in-frame clones and leaves out a portion. The data contain fewer than 200,000 clones, 88% of them singletons. Sequenced input: peripheral blood. Source of these receptors: a man aged 60 to 75 with acute or convalescent COVID-19. Both conserved end residues are part of each CDR3. The order of the fields is J gene, V gene, CDR3 protein.

>TRBJ1-3|TRBV5-1
CASSLGRGSGNTIYF
>TRBJ2-7|TRBV5-6
CASSFGTGGLDEQYF
>TRBJ2-7|TRBV6-5
CASSYSGQVYEQYF
>TRBJ2-5|TRBV7-9
CASSQAVDSGSMETQYF
>TRBJ1-2|TRBV5-4
CASSYRDLPGGYTF
>TRBJ1-5|TRBV27
CASSPDRGFQPQHF
>TRBJ2-7|TRBV9
CASSPADYYYEQYF
>TRBJ1-6|TRBV19
CASSIRTGRNSPLHF
>TRBJ1-1|TRBV6-5
CASSYSSEAFF
>TRBJ2-7|TRBV5-4
CASSPGLAGGRYEQYF
>TRBJ2-5|TRBV12-5
CASGAGQGWETQYF
>TRBJ1-6|TRBV6-5
CASSRGQQNSPLHF
>TRBJ2-3|TRBV7-7
CASSPSGRTDTQYF
>TRBJ1-6|TRBV5-8
CASSLDRDSPLHF
>TRBJ1-5|TRBV2
CASSELTGAVVGDQPQHF
>TRBJ2-2|TRBV27
CASSLVGGELFF
>TRBJ2-1|TRBV9
CASSVDPAGGYNEQFF
>TRBJ2-2|TRBV19
CASSTGGDTGELFF
>TRBJ2-2|TRBV5-1
CASSLDRPNTGELFF
>TRBJ1-1|TRBV19
CASRWGEAGTEAFF
>TRBJ2-7|TRBV7-2
CASSLEASGVYEQYF
>TRBJ1-3|TRBV10-3
CAISETRQDSGNTIYF
>TRBJ2-7|TRBV5-1
CASSLAILSYEQYF
>TRBJ2-2|TRBV6-5
CASTHRGAIGELFF
>TRBJ2-3|TRBV5-4
CASSLELARALGDTQYF
>TRBJ1-3|TRBV10-3
CAISESSGGSGNTIYF
>TRBJ2-3|TRBV5-1
CASSPLSTDTQYF
>TRBJ1-2|TRBV30
CAWTRDSRHGYTF
>TRBJ2-2|TRBV24-1
CATSPRGLNTGELFF
>TRBJ1-4|TRBV5-1
CASSLDVGGAEKLFF
>TRBJ2-1|TRBV15
CATSYSQGFSYNEQFF
>TRBJ2-3|TRBV5-4
CASRIRGLDTQYF
>TRBJ2-3|TRBV10-3
CAISAGLAGAGDTQYF
>TRBJ1-1|TRBV2
CASHGQTNTEAFF
>TRBJ1-2|TRBV5-1
CASSSELANYGYTF
>TRBJ2-5|TRBV5-1
CASSLGSGIQETQYF
>TRBJ1-2|TRBV20-1
CTGGGVHGYTF
>TRBJ1-3|TRBV5-1
CASSPGTSGNTIYF
>TRBJ2-7|TRBV10-3
CAISEQRDSYEQYF
>TRBJ2-3|TRBV18
CASSPRSMTDTQYF
>TRBJ1-4|TRBV18
CASSLRTGFGNEKLFF
>TRBJ1-4|TRBV7-9
CASSSTGGTGEKLFF
>TRBJ1-2|TRBV6-5
CASRATGGPGYTF
>TRBJ1-5|TRBV20-1
CSDYQPQHF
>TRBJ2-5|TRBV13
CASSVTSWAETQYF